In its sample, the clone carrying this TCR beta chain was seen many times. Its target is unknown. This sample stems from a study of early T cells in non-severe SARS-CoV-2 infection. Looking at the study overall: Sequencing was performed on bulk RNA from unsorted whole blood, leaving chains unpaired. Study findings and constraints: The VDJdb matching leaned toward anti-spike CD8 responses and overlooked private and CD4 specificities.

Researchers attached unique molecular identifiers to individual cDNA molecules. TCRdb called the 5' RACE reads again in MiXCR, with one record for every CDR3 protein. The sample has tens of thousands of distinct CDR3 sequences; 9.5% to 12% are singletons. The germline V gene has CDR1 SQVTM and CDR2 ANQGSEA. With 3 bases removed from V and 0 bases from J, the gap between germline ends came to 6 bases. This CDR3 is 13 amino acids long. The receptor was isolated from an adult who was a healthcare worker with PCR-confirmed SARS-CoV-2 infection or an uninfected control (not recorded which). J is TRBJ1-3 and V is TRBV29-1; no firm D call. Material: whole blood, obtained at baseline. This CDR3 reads CSVESGSGNTIYF. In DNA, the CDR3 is TGCAGCGTTGAGAGCGGCTCTGGAAACACCATATATTTT. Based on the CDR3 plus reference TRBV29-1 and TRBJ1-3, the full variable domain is SAVISQKPSRDICQRGTSLTIQCQVDSQVTMMFWYRQQPGQSLTLIATANQGSEATYESGFVIDKFPISRPNLTFSTLTVSNMSPEDSSIYLCSVESGSGNTIYFGEGSWLTVV.